A selection of T cell receptor beta chains follows, all from one sample in a study of blood T cells in healthy people across ages. TCRdb itself ran the 5' RACE reads through MiXCR, one entry per CDR3 protein. The data contain roughly 1,700,000 distinct CDR3 sequences, approximately 28% of them singletons. Sequencing was carried out using blood. The origin of the receptors is a woman in her twenties or thirties in good health. Both conserved end residues are part of each CDR3. The D gene is left open where the match is weak. Expanded clones get a size class; other rows say once, few or many, or leave the size out.

CDR3 DNA | CDR3 protein | CDR3 length | D gene | J gene | clone size | V gene
TGTGCCAGCAGCTTAACCCCCAGGGAGCGGGGCGAGCAGTACTTC | CASSLTPRERGEQYF | 15 | TRBD2 | TRBJ2-7 | NA | TRBV7-7
TGTGCCAGCAGATCCAGCGGGAGGGCCACCTACAATGAGCAGTTCTTC | CASRSSGRATYNEQFF | 16 | TRBD2 | TRBJ2-1 | few | TRBV7-2
TGTGCCAGCAGCTTAGACGGGGGTACTAGACCGTACTTC | CASSLDGGTRPYF | 13 | NA | TRBJ2-5 | NA | TRBV7-9
TGCGCCAGCAGCTTGGCCGGGACTAGCGGGCAACGCACAGATACGCAGTATTTT | CASSLAGTSGQRTDTQYF | 18 | TRBD2 | TRBJ2-3 | NA | TRBV5-1
TGCAGCGTTGTGGGGACAGGGGGAACCTACGAGCAGTACTTC | CSVVGTGGTYEQYF | 14 | TRBD1 | TRBJ2-7 | NA | TRBV29-1
TGCGCCAGCAGCAACACCGGGGGTGGGCAGTACTTC | CASSNTGGGQYF | 12 | NA | TRBJ2-7 | NA | TRBV10-2
TGTGCCAGCAGCCAAACAGGGGAGGGTCAGCCCCAGCATTTT | CASSQTGEGQPQHF | 14 | TRBD1 | TRBJ1-5 | few | TRBV6-5
TGCGCCAGCAGCCAAGGGACCTTCACCGGGGAGCTGTTTTTT | CASSQGTFTGELFF | 14 | NA | TRBJ2-2 | many | TRBV4-1
TGTGCCAGCAGTTTGTTACTAGCGGAAGACAATGAGCAGTTCTTC | CASSLLLAEDNEQFF | 15 | TRBD2 | TRBJ2-1 | NA | TRBV28
TGTGCCACCAGCAGGGGACCGGGGGAAGGGCCGAACGAGCAGTACTTC | CATSRGPGEGPNEQYF | 16 | NA | TRBJ2-7 | NA | TRBV15
TGCGCCAGCTTCCCCGGTCGGACGGGGGGGCGAGATACGCAGTATTTT | CASFPGRTGGRDTQYF | 16 | TRBD2 | TRBJ2-3 | few | TRBV4-1
TGTGCCAGCAGTTACCGGGGGAAAGGGACCCAGTACTTC | CASSYRGKGTQYF | 13 | NA | TRBJ2-5 | NA | TRBV6-5
TGTGCCAGCAGTTACGGGCGCGTCTCTGGGGCCAACGTCCTGACTTTC | CASSYGRVSGANVLTF | 16 | NA | TRBJ2-6 | few | TRBV6-5
TGTGCCAGAGGGGGGGTGGACGGCTCGAACACTGAAGCTTTCTTT | CARGGVDGSNTEAFF | 15 | NA | TRBJ1-1 | NA | TRBV2
TGTGCCAGCAGCTTAGTGGGGGGAGCCAATGAGCAGTTCTTC | CASSLVGGANEQFF | 14 | NA | TRBJ2-1 | NA | TRBV11-2
TGTGCCAGCAGCTTACGCGGCGAACATACGCAGTATTTT | CASSLRGEHTQYF | 13 | NA | TRBJ2-3 | NA | TRBV7-9
TGTGCCAGCAGCTCCGAGACAGGGTGGAATGAAAAACTGTTTTTT | CASSSETGWNEKLFF | 15 | TRBD1 | TRBJ1-4 | few | TRBV7-2
TGTGCCAGCGCCGGGACAGGGGGAAAACTGTTTTTT | CASAGTGGKLFF | 12 | TRBD1 | TRBJ1-4 | NA | TRBV6-6
TGCGCCAGCAGCCAACGGACAGCCATGAACACTGAAGCTTTCTTT | CASSQRTAMNTEAFF | 15 | NA | TRBJ1-1 | NA | TRBV4-1
TGTGCCAGCAGTTTAGGGGCCGGGAGGGGGCAGTTCTTC | CASSLGAGRGQFF | 13 | TRBD2 | TRBJ2-1 | many | TRBV12-3/TRBV12-4
TGTGCCAGCAGCAAGGACAGGGGCAATGAAAAACTGTTTTTT | CASSKDRGNEKLFF | 14 | TRBD1 | TRBJ1-4 | few | TRBV11-2
TGTGCCAGCAGCCTAAATCCGGGGGGCACTGAAGCTTTCTTT | CASSLNPGGTEAFF | 14 | NA | TRBJ1-1 | NA | TRBV27
TGTGCCAGCAGTGACCCGACCCAGCAGTTGGAGACCCAGTACTTC | CASSDPTQQLETQYF | 15 | NA | TRBJ2-5 | few | TRBV12-3/TRBV12-4
TGTGCCAGCAGCCGGGAGATAGCGGGGGGCTTAGCCAAAAACATTCAGTACTTC | CASSREIAGGLAKNIQYF | 18 | TRBD2 | TRBJ2-4 | NA | TRBV7-2
TGTGCCAGCTCTAGGGGCGGAGAAGCTTTCTTT | CASSRGGEAFF | 11 | NA | TRBJ1-1 | many | TRBV12-3/TRBV12-4
TGTGCCAGCAGTTATCGGGAGTACACTGAAGCTTTCTTT | CASSYREYTEAFF | 13 | NA | TRBJ1-1 | few | TRBV6-2/TRBV6-3
TGTGCCAGCACCTCCCGAGGATGGGAAAAACTGTTTTTT | CASTSRGWEKLFF | 13 | NA | TRBJ1-4 | NA | TRBV28
TGTGCCAGCAGTTACGGGCAGGGCTTACGCAATGAGCAGTTCTTC | CASSYGQGLRNEQFF | 15 | NA | TRBJ2-1 | NA | TRBV6-5
TGCGCCAGCAGCCCGGAGGGGGGACTCATCAATGAGCAGTTCTTC | CASSPEGGLINEQFF | 15 | NA | TRBJ2-1 | NA | TRBV5-1
TGTGCCAGCAGCCGGGTGAGCGGTGGGGGACAAAATCAGCCCCAGCATTTT | CASSRVSGGGQNQPQHF | 17 | NA | TRBJ1-5 | NA | TRBV5-6
TGTGCCATCAGTGATGACGCCGGGACAGGCAATGAAAAACTGTTTTTT | CAISDDAGTGNEKLFF | 16 | TRBD1 | TRBJ1-4 | NA | TRBV10-3
TGCAGTGCTAGAGACTTCGAGGGGGCGAACGAGCAGTACTTC | CSARDFEGANEQYF | 14 | TRBD1 | TRBJ2-7 | few | TRBV20-1
TGTGCCAGCAGCTCCCGGGACAGGGCGGAAGAGACCCAGTACTTC | CASSSRDRAEETQYF | 15 | TRBD1 | TRBJ2-5 | NA | TRBV7-9
TGCAGCGTGACCGGGGACGAGCAGTACTTC | CSVTGDEQYF | 10 | NA | TRBJ2-7 | many | TRBV29-1
TGCGCCAGCAGCCAAGTTGGGACAGGCATGAACACTGAAGCTTTCTTT | CASSQVGTGMNTEAFF | 16 | TRBD1 | TRBJ1-1 | NA | TRBV4-1
TGCAGCGTTGCTTGGAACACCGGGGAGCTGTTTTTT | CSVAWNTGELFF | 12 | NA | TRBJ2-2 | NA | TRBV29-1